One and the same sample provided the 20 T cell receptor beta chains below, sequenced in a study of shared clonotypes between healthy human individuals (dated by TCRdb to 2018 to 2020). Receptor amplification or capture employed the immunoSEQ multiplex PCR assay. Here the immuneACCESS table is served through TCRdb, limited to in-frame sequences with V and J called. Missing clones are a known gap in these copies; in checked studies unresolved V genes cover under half, and the rest lacks a known reason. In all, the sample holds 2 million to 2.5 million clones, and approximately 93% of those were seen once. Together, the top ten hold 0.36% of the sample. The specimen sequenced was naive CD4+ T cells from PBMCs. Reading the label with the study, this specimen's cell subset or site is: CD45RA+ positively selected. The receptors here all came from a man aged 18 to 30 in good health. Some clones in this sample may be carry-over from other donors' samples.

The CDR3 protein is CASSHTRPNGYTF. CDR3 nucleotides: TGTGCCAGCAGCCACACACGACCTAATGGCTACACCTTC. The J gene is TRBJ1-2, the V gene TRBV4-2, with D hard to call. This CDR3 comprises 13 residues. V dropped 3 bases and J dropped 6 bases, with 11 bases sitting between them. Per germline, CDR1 LGHNA and CDR2 YNFKEQ.

This sequence joins TRBV5-6 and TRBJ2-5, with 11 bases that match TRBD2. The CDR3 loop spans 17 amino acids. Germline V CDR1 and CDR2: SGHDT, YYEEEE. V was pared by 4 bases and J by 4 bases, with 12 bases of the junction left unmatched. CDR3 residues: CASSQRGLAGGRETQYF. CDR3 DNA sequence: TGTGCCAGCAGCCAGCGGGGTCTAGCGGGAGGTCGAGAGACCCAGTACTTC.

The chain employs TRBV7-9 and TRBJ2-7, with D possibly TRBD2 on 5 matching bases. Germline CDR1 and CDR2: SEHNR and FQNEAQ (reference sequence). This CDR3 comprises 14 residues. V gave up 7 bases and J gave up 6 bases, with 19 bases separating them. In DNA form, the CDR3 reads TGTGCCAGCACCGCGATGAGAGGGTACAGCGAGCAGTACTTC. Encoded protein: CASTAMRGYSEQYF.

Written as DNA, the CDR3 is TGCAGCGGAGACGACAGGTCTCCCACTGAAGCTTTCTTT. Protein: CSGDDRSPTEAFF. The rearrangement uses TRBV29-1 and TRBJ1-1, with a tentative D call TRBD1 (6 bases). The CDR3 is made up of 13 amino acids. V shed 7 bases and J shed 4 bases, with 16 bases lying between them. The germline gives CDR1 SQVTM, CDR2 ANQGSEA.

The chain uses TRBV7-2 and TRBJ2-1; 8 bases map to TRBD2. Germline-derived CDR1 and CDR2 are SGHTA and FQGNSA. V was clipped by 1 base and J by 9 bases; unmatched bases: 5. The CDR3 contains 14 residues. The CDR3 nucleotides read TGTGCCAGCAGCTTAGTTCCCCGGGGGGGTGAGCAGTTCTTC. Amino acid sequence: CASSLVPRGGEQFF.

The chain couples TRBV7-9 to TRBJ2-4; 14 bases line up with TRBD2. V was pared by 5 bases and J by 3 bases, with 9 bases of the junction left unmatched. The CDR3 length is 18 residues. The germline V gene has CDR1 SEHNR and CDR2 FQNEAQ (reference sequence). The CDR3 nucleotides read TGTGCCAGCAGCGGGGGACTAGCGGGAGATGGGGTCAAAAACATTCAGTACTTC. Protein sequence: CASSGGLAGDGVKNIQYF. The entire variable domain, with the rest obtained from reference TRBV7-9 and TRBJ2-4, is as follows: DTGVSQNPRHKITKRGQNVTFRCDPISEHNRLYWYRQTLGQGPEFLTYFQNEAQLEKSRLLSDRFSAERPKGSFSTLEIQRTEQGDSAMYLCASSGGLAGDGVKNIQYFGAGTRLSVL.

As concerns this clone: At the DNA level, this CDR3 is encoded by other sequences in the same sample as well. The chain uses TRBV11-2 and TRBJ2-7, with 8 positions matching TRBD1. The V segment lost 3 bases and the J segment 2 bases; nucleotides outside the gene matches: 3. The CDR3 runs to 14 residues. CDR1 is SGHAT and CDR2 is FQNNGV in the germline V gene. The CDR3 coding sequence is TGTGCCAGCAGCTTGGGGACAGGTCCCTACGAGCAGTACTTC. Translated, it gives CASSLGTGPYEQYF.

V usage is TRBV30 and J usage is TRBJ1-2; D unresolved. Germline V CDR1 and CDR2: GTSNPN, SVGIG (reference sequence). Trimming removed 2 bases at V and 6 bases at J, with 13 bases between. The CDR3 loop spans 13 amino acids. The CDR3 nucleotides read TGTGCCTGGAGTACGGGAGCCGGGGATGGCTACACCTTC. Translating it yields CAWSTGAGDGYTF.

This chain uses TRBV28 with TRBJ2-6, with no clear D. CDR1 MDHEN and CDR2 SYDVKM come from the germline V gene. The CDR3 loop spans 19 amino acids. V lost 2 bases to trimming and J lost 0 bases, with 17 bases between them. The CDR3 DNA reads TGTGCCAGCAGTTTAAACAAGTACACCCCTTACTCTGGGGCCAACGTCCTGACTTTC. Translating gives CASSLNKYTPYSGANVLTF.

Notes on this clone: The same CDR3 arises from other DNA sequences in this sample as well. The rearrangement joins TRBV25-1 to TRBJ2-7; 7 bases align to TRBD1. The CDR3 runs 17 residues. Looked up from germline, CDR1 is MGHDK and CDR2 is SYGVNS. The ends lost 5 bases at V and 2 bases at J; junction bases unmatched: 15. The CDR3 nucleotides read TGTGCCAGCAGTAGGGACAGACGAGTGGCTCCCACCTACGAGCAGTACTTC. Protein sequence: CASSRDRRVAPTYEQYF.

V is TRBV6-5 and J is TRBJ1-5; D is undetermined. Germline lookup yields CDR1 MNHEY and CDR2 SVGAGI. The CDR3 has 11 amino acids. Trimming took 7 bases from V and 3 from J, leaving 4 bases between them. CDR3 DNA: TGTGCCAGCATGTCCAATCAGCCCCAGCATTTT. Its protein is CASMSNQPQHF.

This chain joins TRBV5-4 and TRBJ2-3, with no clear D. V was cut by 4 bases and J by 1 base, with 7 bases left in between. The germline V gene has CDR1 SGHNT and CDR2 YYREEE (reference sequence). The CDR3 contains 13 residues. In DNA form, the CDR3 reads TGTGCCAGCAGCCTTGGACGCACAGATACGCAGTATTTT. Encoded protein: CASSLGRTDTQYF.

The chain links TRBV5-4 to TRBJ1-2, with D maybe TRBD1 (5 bases). The CDR3 has 15 amino acids. Germline CDR1 and CDR2: SGHNT and YYREEE (reference sequence). V lost 3 bases, J lost 8 bases, and 20 bases lay in between. The CDR3 here is CASSSLMTQRDGYTF. Written as DNA, the CDR3 is TGTGCCAGCAGCTCGCTAATGACCCAAAGGGACGGCTACACCTTC.

CDR3 in amino acids: CSTSGRSSYNEQFF. The CDR3 nucleotides are TGCAGCACAAGCGGGCGCAGCTCCTACAATGAGCAGTTCTTC. V is TRBV29-1 and J is TRBJ2-1, with D maybe TRBD2 (6 bases). Germline V gene data show CDR1 as SQVTM and CDR2 as ANQGSEA. This CDR3 has 14 residues. V lost 8 bases and J lost 0, with 14 bases in between.

This clone was seen a single time. This chain links TRBV7-2 with TRBJ1-1, with D unresolved. Germline V lookup: CDR1 SGHTA, CDR2 FQGNSA. The V gene lost 5 bases and the J gene lost 4 bases, with 14 bases spanning the gap. There are 14 residues in the CDR3. The CDR3 DNA follows: TGTGCCAGCAGCCCCGAGGAGGGAATCACTGAAGCTTTCTTT. Amino acids: CASSPEEGITEAFF.

The chain uses TRBV5-1 and TRBJ2-5; D is unclear. V lost 4 bases to trimming and J lost 3 bases, with 19 bases between them. This CDR3 contains 16 residues. Germline V gives CDR1 SGHRS, CDR2 YFSETQ. The CDR3: CASSTPSEAGKETQYF. Written as DNA, the CDR3 is TGCGCCAGCAGCACCCCATCCGAGGCAGGAAAAGAGACCCAGTACTTC.

The genes are TRBV6-6 and TRBJ1-5; no firm D call. CDR1 and CDR2 from the germline V gene are MNHNY and SVGAGI (reference sequence). CDR3 length: 15 residues. Trimming removed 6 bases from V and 3 bases from J, with 15 bases in between. Written as DNA, the CDR3 is TGTGCCAGCAGGGGCGGGATCCCTACCAATCAGCCCCAGCATTTT. Residues: CASRGGIPTNQPQHF.

The sample holds one count of this clone. The rearrangement links TRBV12-5 to TRBJ2-2, with D perhaps being TRBD1 or TRBD2 (6 bases each). Between the trimmed V and J ends, which lost 6 bases and 1 base, there was a span of 15 bases. Germline loops: CDR1 LGHNT, CDR2 FRNRAP. There are 16 residues in the CDR3. Here the CDR3 reads CASGHTGAQNTGELFF. The CDR3 coding sequence is TGTGCTAGTGGCCACACGGGGGCCCAGAACACCGGGGAGCTGTTTTTT.

The J gene is TRBJ1-2, the V gene TRBV7-2; TRBD1 aligns across 8 bases. Losses at the gene ends were 4 bases for V and 4 bases for J; bases not matched to a gene: 5. This CDR3 has 14 amino acids. In germline, CDR1 is SGHTA, CDR2 FQGNSA. CDR3 region: CASSSPGQAYGYTF. The CDR3 region has the DNA TGTGCCAGCAGCTCCCCGGGACAGGCCTATGGCTACACCTTC.

This chain connects TRBV11-3 to TRBJ2-3; 7 positions agree with TRBD1. CDR1 is SGHNT, CDR2 YENEEA, per germline. V shed 5 bases and J 3 bases; nucleotides not matched to a gene: 2. There are 13 residues in the CDR3. As DNA, the CDR3 is TGTGCCAGCAGCGCGACAGGGACAGATACGCAGTATTTT. Translating gives CASSATGTDTQYF.